These 30 T cell receptor beta chains came from one sample sequenced in a study of OX40 agonist ivuxolimab in advanced cancers. This table comes from immunoSEQ multiplex PCR, and its TCRdb copy is limited to in-frame clones, with some not included. Among nearly 110,000 clones, less than 95% were seen once, and the ten largest hold approximately 1.3%. The input for sequencing was CD4+ or CD8+ T cells sorted from blood, taken in a trial of the OX40 agonist ivuxolimab. The origin of the receptors is an adult with an advanced solid tumor such as melanoma, head and neck, liver or kidney cancer.

This clone was detected only once. The gene calls are TRBV7-3 and TRBJ2-7; either TRBD1 or TRBD2 may supply D (5 bases each). Per germline, CDR1 SGHTA and CDR2 FQGTGA. This CDR3 contains 15 residues. Trimming pared 8 bases from V and 7 bases from J, leaving 24 bases between. The CDR3 loop reads CASALEGPHSSEQYF. The DNA for the CDR3 is TGTGCCAGCGCCCTTGAGGGGCCCCATAGTTCGGAGCAGTACTTC. Supplemented by reference TRBV7-3 and TRBJ2-7, the full variable domain reads GAGVSQTPSNKVTEKGKYVELRCDPISGHTALYWYRQSLGQGPEFLIYFQGTGAADDSGLPNDRFFAVRPEGSVSTLKIQRTERGDSAVYLCASALEGPHSSEQYFGPGTRLTVT.

The V call is TRBV7-9, the J call TRBJ1-5; D gene uncertain. The CDR3 spans 13 residues. The V end was cut by 3 bases, the J end by 5 bases, with 8 bases between. Germline V gene data show CDR1 as SEHNR and CDR2 as FQNEAQ (reference sequence). The CDR3 spells CASSFINDQPQHF. The CDR3 region has the DNA TGTGCCAGCAGCTTCATTAATGATCAGCCCCAGCATTTT.

The CDR3 spells CAWSVSGGENIQYF. In nucleotides, the CDR3 is TGTGCCTGGAGTGTATCCGGGGGGGAAAACATTCAGTACTTC. This chain joins TRBV30 and TRBJ2-4; 8 bases are shared with TRBD2. CDR3 length: 14 residues. V lost 0 bases to trimming and J lost 5 bases; unmatched junction nucleotides: 3. Germline CDR1 reads GTSNPN; CDR2 reads SVGIG (reference sequence).

The chain uses TRBV27 and TRBJ1-4; tentative D call: TRBD1 (6 bases). The CDR3 covers 15 residues. Trimming shortened V by 4 bases and J by 1 base, and 10 bases separated the two germline ends. Germline CDR1 MNHEY, CDR2 SMNVEV (reference sequence). The CDR3 nucleotides read TGTGCCAGCAGTTCCCAGGGGTTAACTAATGAAAAACTGTTTTTT. Amino acids: CASSSQGLTNEKLFF.

The V and J genes are TRBV19 and TRBJ1-3; D gene ambiguous. V gave up 5 bases and J gave up 0 bases, with 8 bases separating them. The CDR3 loop spans 14 amino acids. The germline V gene encodes CDR1 LNHDA and CDR2 SQIVND (reference sequence). The DNA for the CDR3 is TGTGCCAGTAGTCCCCCCCCCTCTGGAAACACCATATATTTT. It specifies CASSPPPSGNTIYF.

The chain employs TRBV5-1 and TRBJ2-1; 7 positions match TRBD2. V was pared by 1 base and J by 5 bases, with 6 bases of the junction left unmatched. The CDR3 is made up of 15 amino acids. Germline CDR1 SGHRS, CDR2 YFSETQ. The DNA for the CDR3 is TGCGCCAGCAGCTTGCTGAGCGGGAAACACAATGAGCAGTTCTTC. It yields the protein CASSLLSGKHNEQFF.

This chain joins TRBV5-1 and TRBJ1-1; possibly TRBD1 for D (6 bases). Germline V gives CDR1 SGHRS, CDR2 YFSETQ. This CDR3 region has 13 residues. V was pared by 4 bases and J by 4 bases, with 11 bases between. For the CDR3, the DNA is TGCGCCAGCAGCGGAGGGGGGTCCACTGAAGCTTTCTTT. Translation: CASSGGGSTEAFF.

J is TRBJ2-1 and V is TRBV4-3; 10 bases align to TRBD2. V lost 1 base to trimming and J lost 10 bases; unmatched junction nucleotides: 10. The CDR3 spans 16 residues. CDR1 is LGHNA, CDR2 YSLEER, per germline. DNA for the CDR3: TGCGCCAGCAGCCAAGGTCCCCTAGCGGGAGTAGGGGAGCAGTTCTTC. It encodes CASSQGPLAGVGEQFF.

This rearrangement joins TRBV4-2 to TRBJ2-7, with 8 nucleotides matching TRBD1. The CDR3 totals 15 residues. Germline V gene lookup returns CDR1 LGHNA and CDR2 YNFKEQ. Trimming cost V 0 bases and J 9 bases; bases outside gene matches: 10. Here the CDR3 reads CASSQELGQGARQYF. CDR3 DNA: TGTGCCAGCAGCCAAGAGCTAGGACAGGGTGCTCGGCAGTACTTC.

The rearrangement joins TRBV27 to TRBJ1-1, with D perhaps matching TRBD1 (5 bases). The CDR3 loop spans 14 amino acids. V was cut by 5 bases and J by 4 bases, with 14 bases left in between. In germline, CDR1 is MNHEY, CDR2 SMNVEV (reference sequence). CDR3: CASSLDRGTTEAFF. The CDR3 nucleotides read TGTGCCAGCAGTCTAGACCGGGGGACCACTGAAGCTTTCTTT.

In the case of this clone: The same CDR3 also results from other DNA sequences found in this sample. V is TRBV18 and J is TRBJ2-7; 10 positions match TRBD1. Trimming cost V 3 bases and J 3 bases; bases outside gene matches: 2. Germline CDR1 is KGHSH and CDR2 is LQKENI. This CDR3 is 14 amino acids long. CDR3 sequence: CASSPGQGYYEQYF. For the CDR3, the DNA is TGTGCCAGCTCACCGGGACAGGGGTACTACGAGCAGTACTTC.

This clone was found once. This chain links TRBV18 with TRBJ1-2, with 11 positions matching TRBD1. Germline CDR1 is KGHSH and CDR2 is LQKENI. With 5 bases clipped from V and 3 bases from J, the junction kept 2 bases outside the gene matches. The CDR3 length is 14 residues. CDR3 protein: CASSAGQGDYGYTF. The CDR3 nucleotides are TGTGCCAGCTCAGCGGGACAGGGGGACTATGGCTACACCTTC.

For the CDR3, the DNA is TGTGCCAGCAGTTTAAGGTACACTGAAGCTTTCTTT. It specifies CASSLRYTEAFF. The chain joins TRBV28 to TRBJ1-1, with D unresolved. The germline CDR1 and CDR2 sequences are MDHEN and SYDVKM. This CDR3 has 12 amino acids. The ends were cut back, 2 bases at V and 3 bases at J, with 4 bases in the middle.

The chain couples TRBV5-1 to TRBJ2-7, with D tentatively TRBD2 (5 bases). This CDR3 has 16 amino acids. V lost 4 bases, J lost 3 bases, and 20 bases lay in between. From germline, CDR1 is SGHRS and CDR2 YFSETQ. Here the CDR3 DNA reads TGCGCCAGCAGCCCGGGGATGGGCAGTAGGAGCTACGAGCAGTACTTC. It codes for CASSPGMGSRSYEQYF.

This clone was seen a single time. The chain employs TRBV6-1 and TRBJ2-3, with TRBD2 matching over 8 bases. Germline loops: CDR1 MNHNS, CDR2 SASEGT. This CDR3 is built from 14 residues. Unmatched junction bases numbered 5, after V lost 4 bases and J lost 5 bases. CDR3 in amino acids: CASSAGGNQDTQYF. DNA of the CDR3: TGTGCCAGCAGTGCGGGAGGGAATCAAGATACGCAGTATTTT.

This clone was observed once. This chain links TRBV7-9 with TRBJ1-4; 8 bases map to TRBD1. V lost 6 bases, J lost 8 bases, and 11 bases stayed unmatched. Germline V gene sequence: CDR1 SEHNR, CDR2 FQNEAQ (reference sequence). The CDR3 sequence is 15 residues long. CDR3 bases: TGTGCCAGCAGGTTCGCAGGGGGCGAAGGAGAAAAACTGTTTTTT. Amino acid sequence: CASRFAGGEGEKLFF.

J is TRBJ2-7 and V is TRBV28; 8 positions agree with TRBD2. Per germline, CDR1 MDHEN and CDR2 SYDVKM. The CDR3 has 14 residues. V dropped 7 bases and J dropped 5; count of bases not matched to a gene: 10. CDR3 in amino acids: CASTLSGSQDEQYF. Here the CDR3 DNA reads TGTGCCAGCACCCTCAGCGGGAGTCAAGACGAGCAGTACTTC.

The chain couples TRBV28 to TRBJ1-1, with D unresolved. Looked up from germline, CDR1 is MDHEN and CDR2 is SYDVKM. V lost 6 bases, J lost 7 bases, and 12 bases lay in between. CDR3 size: 12 residues. DNA for the CDR3: TGTGCCAGCAGCCCCGTCGTGGGTGAAGCTTTCTTT. Amino acid sequence: CASSPVVGEAFF.

The V and J genes are TRBV7-9 and TRBJ1-6; D is undetermined. The germline V gene encodes CDR1 SEHNR and CDR2 FQNEAQ (reference sequence). V was clipped by 5 bases and J by 6 bases, with 11 bases between them. The CDR3 length is 14 residues. CDR3 in DNA: TGTGCCAGCAGCCCCGGATTAAGTAATTCACCCCTCCACTTT. Its protein is CASSPGLSNSPLHF.

The chain carries TRBV2 and TRBJ1-5; D is unresolved. CDR1 and CDR2 from the germline V gene are SNHLY and FYNNEI. The CDR3 loop spans 12 amino acids. V lost 6 bases, J lost 2 bases, and 5 bases lay in between. CDR3 residues: CASRQGNQPQHF. CDR3 DNA: TGTGCCAGCAGGCAGGGCAATCAGCCCCAGCATTTT.

This clone was observed once. This chain uses TRBV27 with TRBJ1-5, with a weak D call TRBD1 (5 bases). This CDR3 has 15 residues. V shed 1 base and J shed 2 bases, with 9 bases lying between them. Germline CDR1 is MNHEY and CDR2 is SMNVEV (reference sequence). CDR3 protein: CASSLWGRGNQPQHF. The CDR3, as DNA: TGTGCCAGCAGTTTATGGGGCAGGGGCAATCAGCCCCAGCATTTT.

The J gene is TRBJ1-1, the V gene TRBV19, with 7 bases aligning to TRBD1. This CDR3 comprises 13 residues. The V segment lost 3 bases and the J segment 7 bases; nucleotides outside the gene matches: 5. The germline V gene has CDR1 LNHDA and CDR2 SQIVND (reference sequence). For the CDR3, the DNA is TGTGCCAGTAGTATGGGGACAGCTGTTGAAGCTTTCTTT. Translated: CASSMGTAVEAFF.

The chain links TRBV5-6 to TRBJ1-1; D gene unclear. The CDR3 covers 14 residues. Trimming left V 5 bases short and J 4 bases short, with 15 bases between. The V gene's germline CDR1 is SGHDT and CDR2 YYEEEE. CDR3 residues: CASSHPALGTEAFF. The CDR3 nucleotides read TGTGCCAGCAGTCACCCGGCGCTGGGCACTGAAGCTTTCTTT.

The V gene is TRBV11-3, the J gene TRBJ2-2; D is ambiguous. V was trimmed by 5 bases and J by 3 bases, leaving 4 bases between them. The germline V gene encodes CDR1 SGHNT and CDR2 YENEEA. This CDR3 comprises 12 residues. DNA for the CDR3: TGTGCCAGCAGCGCGGACACCGGGGAGCTGTTTTTT. Translation: CASSADTGELFF.

The chain recombines TRBV10-1 with TRBJ2-2, with a possible D match to TRBD2 (6 bases). With 3 bases removed from V and 4 bases from J, the gap between germline ends came to 15 bases. Germline loops: CDR1 WNHNN, CDR2 SYGVQD (reference sequence). This CDR3 region has 16 residues. The CDR3 loop reads CASSERGGRGTGELFF. The CDR3 nucleotides read TGCGCCAGCAGTGAAAGAGGAGGGAGAGGCACCGGGGAGCTGTTTTTT.

This chain links TRBV2 with TRBJ2-1; D possibly corresponds to TRBD2 (7 bases). The germline V gene has CDR1 SNHLY and CDR2 FYNNEI. CDR3 length: 14 amino acids. The V gene lost 6 bases and the J gene lost 10 bases, with 19 bases spanning the gap. Written as DNA, the CDR3 is TGTGCCAGCAGGCGGATGGCGGAGGGGGGGGAGCAGTTCTTC. Translation gives CASRRMAEGGEQFF.

The V call is TRBV9, the J call TRBJ1-4, with 8 bases aligning to TRBD1. Looked up from germline, CDR1 is SGDLS and CDR2 is YYNGEE. The CDR3 contains 17 residues. The trim removed 0 bases at V and 0 bases at J, leaving 4 bases unmatched. The CDR3: CASSVDRGYTTNEKLFF. The CDR3 nucleotides are TGTGCCAGCAGCGTAGACAGGGGGTACACAACTAATGAAAAACTGTTTTTT.

The genes are TRBV5-1 and TRBJ2-7; D is undetermined. The CDR3 runs 14 residues. In germline, CDR1 is SGHRS, CDR2 YFSETQ. V shed 0 bases and J shed 0 bases, with 7 bases lying between them. The chain's CDR3 is CASSLASGSYEQYF. In DNA form, the CDR3 reads TGCGCCAGCAGCTTGGCCTCGGGCTCCTACGAGCAGTACTTC.

This rearrangement joins TRBV27 to TRBJ2-1; the D gene is possibly TRBD1 (6 bases). The CDR3 is 14 residues long. Germline lookup yields CDR1 MNHEY and CDR2 SMNVEV (reference sequence). V was trimmed by 2 bases and J by 3 bases, leaving 8 bases between them. The CDR3 coding sequence is TGTGCCAGCAGTTTAAGGGGGAACTACAATGAGCAGTTCTTC. Protein product: CASSLRGNYNEQFF.

The rearrangement joins TRBV9 to TRBJ2-1; a weak D match, TRBD2 (7 bases). Germline V lookup: CDR1 SGDLS, CDR2 YYNGEE. V was clipped by 0 bases and J by 5 bases, with 18 bases between them. The CDR3 sequence is 17 residues long. The CDR3 protein is CASSVGLRGGRDNEQFF. In DNA form, the CDR3 reads TGTGCCAGCAGCGTAGGATTAAGAGGGGGGAGGGACAATGAGCAGTTCTTC.